Below are 16 T cell receptor beta chains sequenced from a single sample in a study of HIV-infected patients and healthy controls. Follow-up blood was drawn about 14 weeks, roughly three months, after antiretroviral therapy began. No cell fractionation was done, so the repertoire covers all unsorted peripheral blood T cells. Reverse transcription used around 540 ng RNA and constant-region primers for alpha and beta. Each of the alpha and beta chains got its own library through chain-specific third strand synthesis with indices. TCRdb analysed the 5' RACE reads with MiXCR anew, one entry per CDR3 protein. In the table there are thousands of distinct CDR3 sequences, 7.5% to 9.5% of which are singletons. The material was blood, obtained during antiretroviral therapy. The origin of the receptors is an adult with HIV infection.

This clonotype counts as medium-sized. The V gene is TRBV7-8, the J gene TRBJ2-1, with D uncertain. The germline CDR1 and CDR2 sequences are SGHVS and FQNEAQ. V lost 3 bases and J 8 bases, leaving 5 bases between the germline ends. This CDR3 comprises 11 residues. The DNA for the CDR3 is TGTGCCAGCAGCTTCAGCTATGAGCAGTTCTTC. It is translated as CASSFSYEQFF. Combining the CDR3 with reference TRBV7-8 and TRBJ2-1 gives the whole variable domain GAGVSQSPRYKVAKRGQDVALRCDPISGHVSLFWYQQALGQGPEFLTYFQNEAQLDKSGLPSDRFFAERPEGSVSTLKIQRTQQEDSAVYLCASSFSYEQFFGPGTRLTVL.

The rearrangement links TRBV9 to TRBJ2-3, with 12 bases aligning to TRBD1. The germline V gene has CDR1 SGDLS and CDR2 YYNGEE. Losses at the gene ends were 3 bases for V and 10 bases for J; bases not matched to a gene: 6. CDR3 size: 14 residues. The CDR3 bases are TGTGCCAGCAGCGACGGGACAGGGGGCCTGTCGCAGTATTTT. Its protein is CASSDGTGGLSQYF.

This clonotype was recorded at least ten times. The chain has TRBV19 and TRBJ1-5, with TRBD1 identical over 7 bases. Germline V gene lookup returns CDR1 LNHDA and CDR2 SQIVND (reference sequence). V shed 4 bases, J shed 4 bases, and the junction held 13 bases outside the gene matches. CDR3 length: 17 residues. For the CDR3, the DNA is TGTGCCAGTAGTAAGACCCCGGGACAGAAGATAAATCAGCCCCAGCATTTT. Encoded protein: CASSKTPGQKINQPQHF.

This clonotype was seen ten or more times. The chain is built from TRBV7-2 and TRBJ2-1, with D perhaps TRBD2 (6 bases). In germline, CDR1 is SGHTA, CDR2 FQGNSA. This CDR3 has 16 amino acids. V gave up 5 bases and J gave up 7 bases, with 21 bases separating them. CDR3 residues: CASSRTPGLIFNEQFF. DNA for the CDR3: TGTGCCAGCAGCCGGACCCCGGGACTGATATTTAATGAGCAGTTCTTC.

By sample share, this clonotype is medium-sized (0.01 to 0.1%). The genes are TRBV20-1 and TRBJ1-1; D is possibly TRBD1 (6 bases). The germline CDR1 and CDR2 sequences are DFQATT and SNEGSKA (reference sequence). V shed 5 bases and J shed 2 bases, with 12 bases lying between them. The CDR3 has 13 residues. The CDR3 nucleotides are TGCAGTGCTGCTGACAGGTCCAACACTGAAGCTTTCTTT. Its translation: CSAADRSNTEAFF.

This clonotype showed up many times. This rearrangement joins TRBV5-6 to TRBJ1-2; D possibly corresponds to TRBD1 (5 bases). The length of the CDR3 is 15 residues. V was shortened by 2 bases and J by 3 bases, with 14 bases between the two germline ends. Looked up from germline, CDR1 is SGHDT and CDR2 is YYEEEE. DNA for the CDR3: TGTGCCAGCAGCTTAAACTCTCAGGGCTACTATGGCTACACCTTC. The encoded protein is CASSLNSQGYYGYTF.

This clonotype showed up just a few times. The V call is TRBV4-1, the J call TRBJ1-6; a possible D gene is TRBD1 (5 bases). CDR1 and CDR2 from the germline V gene are MGHRA and YSYEKL. CDR3 length: 16 residues. V lost 7 bases, J lost 0 bases, and 13 bases lay in between. CDR3 nucleotides: TGCGCCAGCAACAAACAGGAGAGCTCCTATAATTCACCCCTCCACTTT. This sequence encodes CASNKQESSYNSPLHF.

Sample share makes this clonotype medium-sized. This rearrangement joins TRBV7-6 to TRBJ2-3; 10 bases map to TRBD2. The ends lost 1 base at V and 4 bases at J; junction bases unmatched: 5. Germline values: CDR1 SGHVS, CDR2 FNYEAQ. CDR3 size: 16 residues. CDR3 coding DNA: TGTGCCAGCAGCTTAGTCAAGCGGGAGGGGGCAGATACGCAGTATTTT. It specifies CASSLVKREGADTQYF.

This clonotype was counted many times. The genes are TRBV19 and TRBJ1-5; 8 positions match TRBD1. CDR1 LNHDA and CDR2 SQIVND come from the germline V gene (reference sequence). V shed 3 bases, J shed 6 bases, and the junction held 1 base outside the gene matches. The CDR3 is made up of 13 amino acids. CDR3 in amino acids: CASSIGTGQPQHF. The CDR3 region has the DNA TGTGCCAGTAGTATCGGGACAGGTCAGCCCCAGCATTTT.

This clonotype has ten or more counts. The V and J genes are TRBV6-1 and TRBJ1-2; tentative D call: TRBD1 (6 bases). Germline V CDR1 and CDR2: MNHNS, SASEGT. CDR3 length: 14 residues. Trimming removed 6 bases from V and 6 bases from J, with 17 bases in between. The CDR3 protein is CASRIPGAGDGYTF. The CDR3 region has the DNA TGTGCCAGCAGGATCCCCGGGGCAGGGGATGGCTACACCTTC.

The chain combines TRBV6-6 with TRBJ1-6, with a tentative D call TRBD1 (5 bases). CDR3 length: 14 residues. With 2 bases removed from V and 10 bases from J, the gap between germline ends came to 12 bases. Germline lookup yields CDR1 MNHNY and CDR2 SVGAGI (reference sequence). The DNA for the CDR3 is TGTGCCAGCAGTTACGTATCAAGGGACTCACCCCTCCACTTT. Amino acids: CASSYVSRDSPLHF.

By frequency in the sample, this clonotype is medium-sized (0.01 to 0.1%). The chain recombines TRBV4-2 with TRBJ1-2; D remains ambiguous. From germline, CDR1 is LGHNA and CDR2 YNFKEQ. The CDR3 runs 16 residues. Trimming stripped 1 base from V and 6 bases from J, with 18 bases between. CDR3 DNA sequence: TGTGCCAGCAGCCAAGTAGGGTCAGATCAAATTAATGGCTACACCTTC. Translation: CASSQVGSDQINGYTF.

The table lists this clonotype with many counts. The V gene is TRBV2, the J gene TRBJ2-4; TRBD2 matches at 9 bases. The CDR3 contains 16 residues. V lost 4 bases, J lost 0 bases, and 4 bases stayed unmatched. Germline V CDR1 and CDR2: SNHLY, FYNNEI. DNA for the CDR3: TGTGCCAGCAGTGTCGAGCGGGGGGTAGCCAAAAACATTCAGTACTTC. Translated: CASSVERGVAKNIQYF.

The rearrangement links TRBV5-6 to TRBJ2-3; the match to TRBD2 covers 12 bases. The CDR3 contains 19 residues. V shed 0 bases, J shed 1 base, and the junction held 9 bases outside the gene matches. In germline, CDR1 is SGHDT, CDR2 YYEEEE. The CDR3 spells CASSLVATSGSGGTDTQYF. CDR3 nucleotide sequence: TGTGCCAGCAGCTTGGTCGCGACTAGCGGGAGCGGAGGCACAGATACGCAGTATTTT.

In this sample, this clonotype turned up many times. The rearrangement uses TRBV6-1 and TRBJ1-6; D is undetermined. Germline CDR1 and CDR2: MNHNS and SASEGT. This CDR3 has 11 residues. Trimming shortened V by 8 bases and J by 6 bases, and 5 bases separated the two germline ends. This chain's CDR3 is CASGPNSPLHF. In DNA, the CDR3 is TGTGCCAGCGGCCCTAATTCACCCCTCCACTTT.

This clonotype was recorded at least ten times. This chain connects TRBV18 to TRBJ1-1; tentative D call: TRBD1 (5 bases). In germline, CDR1 is KGHSH, CDR2 LQKENI. This CDR3 contains 13 residues. Deletions cut 5 bases from V and 1 base from J, with 8 bases between. CDR3 loop: CASSETGNTEAFF. CDR3 coding DNA: TGTGCCAGCTCAGAAACAGGGAACACTGAAGCTTTCTTT.